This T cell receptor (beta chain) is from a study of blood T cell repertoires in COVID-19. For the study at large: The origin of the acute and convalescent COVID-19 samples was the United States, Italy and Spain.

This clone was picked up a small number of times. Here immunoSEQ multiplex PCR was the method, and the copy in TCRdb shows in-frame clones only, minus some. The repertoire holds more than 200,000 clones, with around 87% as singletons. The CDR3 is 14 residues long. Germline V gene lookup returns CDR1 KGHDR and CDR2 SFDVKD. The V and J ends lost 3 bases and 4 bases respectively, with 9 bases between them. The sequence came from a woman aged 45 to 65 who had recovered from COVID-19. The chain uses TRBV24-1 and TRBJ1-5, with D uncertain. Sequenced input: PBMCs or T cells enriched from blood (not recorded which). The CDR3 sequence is CATSDQSRNQPQHF. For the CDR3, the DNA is TGTGCCACCAGTGATCAGTCCAGGAATCAGCCCCAGCATTTT.